One sample yielded the 30 T cell receptor beta chains listed below, sequenced in a study of PD-1 blockade in mismatch repair-deficient tumors. Using immunoSEQ multiplex PCR, the repertoire was profiled, and TCRdb retains in-frame clones only, with some absent. Of about 14,000 clones in the sample, around 80% are singletons; the top ten hold roughly 1.8%. Sequenced material: PBMCs, taken approximately 14 weeks after starting pembrolizumab. The source is an adult with mismatch repair-deficient cancer.

The chain carries TRBV7-9 and TRBJ1-1, with unresolved D. CDR1 is SEHNR, CDR2 FQNEAQ, per germline (reference sequence). V lost 1 base and J 1 base, leaving 10 bases between the germline ends. The CDR3 consists of 15 residues. In DNA form, the CDR3 reads TGTGCCAGCAGCTTAGGACAACTTACGAACACTGAAGCTTTCTTT. Translated: CASSLGQLTNTEAFF. The complete variable domain, with remaining parts taken from reference TRBV7-9 and TRBJ1-1, reads DTGVSQNPRHKITKRGQNVTFRCDPISEHNRLYWYRQTLGQGPEFLTYFQNEAQLEKSRLLSDRFSAERPKGSFSTLEIQRTEQGDSAMYLCASSLGQLTNTEAFFGQGTRLTVV.

This chain connects TRBV28 to TRBJ2-7, with 10 bases that match TRBD2. Looked up from germline, CDR1 is MDHEN and CDR2 is SYDVKM. The CDR3 runs 15 residues. V was clipped by 2 bases and J by 2 bases; unmatched bases: 3. Here the CDR3 reads CASSLSGRAAYEQYF. The CDR3 DNA reads as TGTGCCAGCAGTTTAAGCGGGAGGGCCGCCTACGAGCAGTACTTC.

This clone was observed a few times. This chain links TRBV27 with TRBJ2-7; D possibly corresponds to TRBD2 (7 bases). This CDR3 is built from 14 residues. Germline V CDR1 and CDR2: MNHEY, SMNVEV (reference sequence). Trimming removed 5 bases from V and 2 bases from J, with 13 bases in between. CDR3 in DNA: TGTGCCAGCAGTCAAGGGGGGGGGCCCTACGAGCAGTACTTC. Its protein is CASSQGGGPYEQYF.

J is TRBJ2-7 and V is TRBV27; 9 nucleotides align to TRBD1. The CDR3 has 14 residues. The germline gives CDR1 MNHEY, CDR2 SMNVEV (reference sequence). The trim removed 9 bases at V and 5 bases at J, leaving 11 bases unmatched. The CDR3 spells CARSGTGSRDEQYF. CDR3 DNA: TGTGCCAGATCCGGGACAGGGAGCCGGGACGAGCAGTACTTC.

The rearrangement links TRBV2 to TRBJ2-7; D perhaps matches TRBD2 (5 bases). V dropped 5 bases and J dropped 4 bases, with 9 bases sitting between them. CDR1 SNHLY and CDR2 FYNNEI come from the germline V gene. The length of the CDR3 is 12 residues. The CDR3 nucleotides are TGTGCCAGCAGTCCCCGGGGATACGAGCAGTACTTC. This gives the protein CASSPRGYEQYF.

The genes are TRBV7-3 and TRBJ2-7; the D gene is possibly TRBD2 (5 bases). Looked up from germline, CDR1 is SGHTA and CDR2 is FQGTGA. The CDR3 sequence is 13 residues long. V dropped 5 bases and J dropped 6 bases, with 14 bases sitting between them. The CDR3 region has the DNA TGTGCCAGCAGCCGCACGTCGGGGAGCGAGCAGTACTTC. Encoded protein: CASSRTSGSEQYF.

V and J are TRBV7-9 and TRBJ2-3; 11 bases fit TRBD2. Trimming cost V 9 bases and J 4 bases; bases outside gene matches: 6. This CDR3 comprises 14 residues. The V gene's germline CDR1 is SEHNR and CDR2 FQNEAQ (reference sequence). CDR3 protein: CASTLAGASDTQYF. CDR3 bases: TGTGCCAGTACACTAGCGGGAGCTTCAGATACGCAGTATTTT.

V is TRBV28 and J is TRBJ1-1, with 7 positions matching TRBD1. Looked up from germline, CDR1 is MDHEN and CDR2 is SYDVKM. J lost 5 bases, V lost 3 bases, and 3 bases had no gene match. CDR3 length: 13 amino acids. The CDR3 region has the DNA TGTGCCAGCAGTTTTCAGGGGGTAACTGAAGCTTTCTTT. Amino acid sequence: CASSFQGVTEAFF.

This clone showed up just a few times. This rearrangement joins TRBV27 to TRBJ2-7; 10 bases map to TRBD1. Losses at the gene ends were 6 bases for V and 5 bases for J; bases not matched to a gene: 13. CDR1 is MNHEY and CDR2 is SMNVEV in the germline V gene (reference sequence). CDR3 length: 16 residues. CDR3 sequence: CASRISRDRGRDEQYF. As DNA, the CDR3 is TGTGCCAGCAGAATTAGCCGGGACAGGGGACGGGACGAGCAGTACTTC.

This sequence joins TRBV19 and TRBJ2-6, with 10 bases lining up with TRBD1. The CDR3 consists of 17 residues. Trimming at V came to 6 bases and at J to 3 bases, leaving 8 bases not matched to a gene. Per the germline V gene, CDR1 is LNHDA and CDR2 is SQIVND (reference sequence). CDR3 bases: TGTGCCAGTAGCCGGGACAGGGGATCGGGTGGGGCCAACGTCCTGACTTTC. It codes for CASSRDRGSGGANVLTF.

The gene calls are TRBV6-5 and TRBJ1-1; D call uncertain. The CDR3 is 13 residues long. CDR1 is MNHEY, CDR2 SVGAGI, per germline. With 2 bases removed from V and 5 bases from J, the gap between germline ends came to 9 bases. The CDR3 spells CASSYEGRTEAFF. CDR3 bases: TGTGCCAGCAGTTACGAGGGAAGGACTGAAGCTTTCTTT.

The chain carries TRBV4-1 and TRBJ2-1; 15 bases match TRBD2. V was pared by 1 base and J by 7 bases, with 5 bases of the junction left unmatched. From germline, CDR1 is MGHRA and CDR2 YSYEKL. The CDR3 runs 17 residues. CDR3 residues: CASSQVRTSGRGNEQFF. CDR3 sequence (DNA): TGCGCCAGCAGCCAAGTCAGGACTAGCGGGAGGGGTAATGAGCAGTTCTTC.

This clone was counted a few times. The chain combines TRBV2 with TRBJ2-7, with 9 bases fitting TRBD2. CDR1 and CDR2 (germline): SNHLY, FYNNEI. The CDR3 runs 14 residues. CDR3 residues: CATGREGFSYEQYF. CDR3 sequence (DNA): TGTGCGACCGGGCGGGAGGGTTTCTCCTACGAGCAGTACTTC. Complete variable domain (other parts from reference TRBV2 and TRBJ2-7): EPEVTQTPSHQVTQMGQEVILRCVPISNHLYFYWYRQILGQKVEFLVSFYNNEISEKSEIFDDQFSVERPDGSNFTLKIRSTKLEDSAMYFCATGREGFSYEQYFGPGTRLTVT.

This clone was found once. The chain couples TRBV11-2 to TRBJ1-4; D is possibly TRBD1 (5 bases). The ends were cut back, 2 bases at V and 0 bases at J, with 16 bases in the middle. CDR1 is SGHAT, CDR2 FQNNGV, per germline. CDR3 length: 18 amino acids. This chain's CDR3 is CASSLFPGGDATNEKLFF. The CDR3 region has the DNA TGTGCCAGCAGCTTATTCCCGGGGGGGGATGCAACTAATGAAAAACTGTTTTTT.

The rearrangement joins TRBV19 to TRBJ2-2; 8 bases fit TRBD2. Germline V gives CDR1 LNHDA, CDR2 SQIVND (reference sequence). Germline trimming cut 10 bases from V and 1 base from J; bases unmatched to any gene: 5. This CDR3 contains 14 residues. The CDR3 reads CATAGGMNTGELFF. The CDR3 DNA reads TGTGCCACTGCGGGGGGCATGAACACCGGGGAGCTGTTTTTT.

The chain employs TRBV14 and TRBJ1-2; D is ambiguous. The CDR3 length is 13 residues. The germline V gene has CDR1 SGHDN and CDR2 FVKESK. V shed 4 bases and J shed 5 bases, with 11 bases lying between them. The CDR3 spells CASSPSPGYGYTF. CDR3 bases: TGTGCCAGCAGCCCCTCTCCCGGGTATGGCTACACCTTC.

The genes are TRBV5-1 and TRBJ1-4; no clear D gene. Between the trimmed V and J ends, which lost 1 base and 7 bases, there was a span of 5 bases. The germline gives CDR1 SGHRS, CDR2 YFSETQ. The CDR3 sequence is 12 residues long. CDR3 loop: CASSLNGEKLFF. The CDR3 coding sequence is TGCGCCAGCAGCTTGAACGGTGAAAAACTGTTTTTT. Supplemented by reference TRBV5-1 and TRBJ1-4, the full variable domain reads KAGVTQTPRYLIKTRGQQVTLSCSPISGHRSVSWYQQTPGQGLQFLFEYFSETQRNKGNFPGRFSGRQFSNSRSEMNVSTLELGDSALYLCASSLNGEKLFFGSGTQLSVL.

The V gene is TRBV28, the J gene TRBJ2-3; 7 positions agree with TRBD2. Germline V gene sequence: CDR1 MDHEN, CDR2 SYDVKM. The CDR3 sequence is 16 residues long. The ends lost 5 bases at V and 2 bases at J; junction bases unmatched: 10. The CDR3 DNA reads as TGTGCCAGCAGTGAACCCCGGGACTATTACACAGATACGCAGTATTTT. Its protein is CASSEPRDYYTDTQYF.

CDR3 in amino acids: CASSPVTGNYNEQFF. CDR3 coding DNA: TGTGCCAGCAGCCCCGTGACAGGGAACTACAATGAGCAGTTCTTC. The genes are TRBV7-2 and TRBJ2-1, with 7 positions matching TRBD1. Per the germline V gene, CDR1 is SGHTA and CDR2 is FQGNSA. The CDR3 covers 15 residues. With 5 bases clipped from V and 3 bases from J, the junction kept 7 bases outside the gene matches.

The rearrangement uses TRBV5-1 and TRBJ2-3; 9 bases are a match to TRBD2. Germline V gives CDR1 SGHRS, CDR2 YFSETQ. The ends lost 0 bases at V and 7 bases at J; junction bases unmatched: 6. The CDR3 loop spans 15 amino acids. CDR3 sequence (DNA): TGCGCCAGCAGCTTGGGGACTAGCGTTCGGAATACGCAGTATTTT. This sequence encodes CASSLGTSVRNTQYF.

The chain uses TRBV6-1 and TRBJ2-3, with TRBD1 as a possible D gene (6 bases). CDR3 length equals 13 residues. Trimming cost V 11 bases and J 3 bases, with 15 bases left between them. Per germline, CDR1 MNHNS and CDR2 SASEGT. The CDR3 loop reads CACRQVTTDTQYF. In DNA form, the CDR3 reads TGTGCCTGCCGACAGGTCACAACAGATACGCAGTATTTT.

The rearrangement links TRBV19 to TRBJ2-2; 15 bases map to TRBD2. The germline V gene encodes CDR1 LNHDA and CDR2 SQIVND (reference sequence). V shed 5 bases, J shed 6 bases, and the junction held 10 bases outside the gene matches. This CDR3 comprises 18 residues. The CDR3 DNA reads as TGTGCCAGTAGTGGATTGGGGACTAGCGGGAGGACGGCCGGGGAGCTGTTTTTT. Its translation: CASSGLGTSGRTAGELFF. The full variable domain, its missing parts supplied by reference TRBV19 and TRBJ2-2, is DGGITQSPKYLFRKEGQNVTLSCEQNLNHDAMYWYRQDPGQGLRLIYYSQIVNDFQKGDIAEGYSVSREKKESFPLTVTSAQKNPTAFYLCASSGLGTSGRTAGELFFGEGSRLTVL.

This clone has only one observation. This sequence joins TRBV7-9 and TRBJ2-7, with 8 bases aligning to TRBD1. The germline CDR1 and CDR2 sequences are SEHNR and FQNEAQ (reference sequence). CDR3 length: 16 residues. The V gene end was trimmed by 0 bases and the J gene end by 3 bases; junction bases not matched to a gene: 7. The CDR3 region has the DNA TGTGCCAGCAGCTTAGCTGACAGGGGTCCTAACTACGAGCAGTACTTC. This gives the protein CASSLADRGPNYEQYF.

The J gene is TRBJ1-2, the V gene TRBV2; 11 bases match TRBD1. This CDR3 region has 14 residues. The V gene's germline CDR1 is SNHLY and CDR2 FYNNEI. V lost 7 bases to trimming and J lost 8 bases; unmatched junction nucleotides: 9. The CDR3 DNA sequence: TGTGCCAGCAAAGGGGACAGGGGGTCGAGAGGCTACACCTTC. Amino acid sequence: CASKGDRGSRGYTF.

This clone was counted a few times. The genes are TRBV2 and TRBJ2-7; 13 nucleotides match TRBD2. Per the germline V gene, CDR1 is SNHLY and CDR2 is FYNNEI. CDR3 length equals 14 residues. The trim removed 3 bases at V and 6 bases at J, leaving 2 bases unmatched. CDR3 loop: CASSDRTSGSEQYF. CDR3 DNA sequence: TGTGCCAGCAGTGACAGGACTAGCGGGAGCGAGCAGTACTTC.

The count of this clone is one. The chain links TRBV11-3 to TRBJ2-1; D might be TRBD2 (5 bases). CDR3 length: 16 residues. CDR1 SGHNT and CDR2 YENEEA come from the germline V gene. V shed 1 base and J shed 4 bases, with 14 bases lying between them. CDR3 loop: CASSLVRGLRYNEQFF. In DNA form, the CDR3 reads TGTGCCAGCAGCTTAGTGAGAGGGCTCAGGTACAATGAGCAGTTCTTC. The complete variable domain, with remaining parts taken from reference TRBV11-3 and TRBJ2-1, reads EAGVVQSPRYKIIEKKQPVAFWCNPISGHNTLYWYLQNLGQGPELLIRYENEEAVDDSQLPKDRFSAERLKGVDSTLKIQPAELGDSAVYLCASSLVRGLRYNEQFFGPGTRLTVL.

The genes are TRBV21-1 and TRBJ2-2; the D call of TRBD2 is as the table states it, not checked on the DNA. TRBV21-1 is described as a pseudogene. The CDR3 covers 21 residues. This CDR3 is CASSKSDGPGTSRANTGELFF. The CDR3 DNA reads TGTGCCAGCAGCAAAAGCGACGGACCCGGGACTAGTCGCGCGAACACCGGGGAGCTGTTTTTT.

V gene TRBV7-3 combines with J gene TRBJ2-2; no clear D gene. V lost 2 bases and J 4 bases, leaving 5 bases between the germline ends. The germline V gene has CDR1 SGHTA and CDR2 FQGTGA. The CDR3 runs 13 residues. The CDR3 reads CASSLFGTGELFF. The CDR3 coding sequence is TGTGCCAGCAGCTTATTCGGCACCGGGGAGCTGTTTTTT.

The V call is TRBV7-3, the J call TRBJ2-7; 13 nucleotides align to TRBD2. The CDR3 sequence is 16 residues long. V lost 4 bases, J lost 5 bases, and 8 bases stayed unmatched. Germline V CDR1 and CDR2: SGHTA, FQGTGA. The DNA of the CDR3 is TGTGCCAGCAGCTCCTCAGGACTAGCGGGAGCCCACGAGCAGTACTTC. Translated: CASSSSGLAGAHEQYF.

This sequence joins TRBV27 and TRBJ2-7; 8 nucleotides match TRBD1. J gave up 5 bases and V 5 bases, and 11 bases lay outside the gene matches. Germline V gene lookup returns CDR1 MNHEY and CDR2 SMNVEV (reference sequence). The CDR3 totals 15 residues. The CDR3 here is CASSIGQGLLDEQYF. The DNA for the CDR3 is TGTGCCAGCAGTATTGGACAGGGCCTCCTAGACGAGCAGTACTTC.